This T cell receptor (beta chain) is from a study of siplizumab effects on memory and regulatory T cells. As for this clone: The antigen is undetermined.

From germline, CDR1 is ENHRY and CDR2 SYGVKD. The CDR3 loop spans 14 amino acids. The V end was cut by 7 bases, the J end by 5 bases, with 15 bases between. Produced via immunoSEQ multiplex PCR; TCRdb's table is partial and in-frame only. Counted here are roughly 70,000 clones, 93% occurring once; the ten biggest clones make up about 5%. General study findings and limits: Controls had approximately 27% Treg-derived mappable alloreactive CD4+ clones on average, versus about 70% with siplizumab. Alloreactive clones mapping to unstimulated subsets formed only a minor fraction. The alloresponse seemed to draw substantially on naive T cells, which appeared more diverse than memory cells.

Material for sequencing was CD8+ T cells sorted from blood. The chain has TRBV10-3 and TRBJ2-1; perhaps TRBD1 as D (5 bases). The sequence came from a human donor in good health. The CDR3 region is CAIKDTQAHNEQFF. DNA for the CDR3: TGTGCCATCAAGGACACCCAGGCCCACAATGAGCAGTTCTTC.